This TCR beta chain was obtained from a study of T cell repertoires in cytomegalovirus infection. Study overall: Shared public TCR beta signatures pointed to both CMV infection and a matching HLA type. Whole-study findings and limits: What dominated the ex vivo response were HLA-C-restricted CMV-specific TCR beta clonotypes. Pooled public TCR beta family frequency picked out CMV carriers with the relevant HLA.

TCRdb processed the reads anew with MiXCR; each CDR3 protein has one entry. This table has 250,000 to 300,000 distinct CDR3 sequences, 15% to 20% appearing once. Concerning this clonotype itself: The antigen is not known.

The CDR3 has 13 amino acids. V dropped 7 bases and J dropped 1 base, with 10 bases sitting between them. CDR1 SEHNR and CDR2 FQNEAQ come from the germline V gene (reference sequence). The sample taken for sequencing was CD8+ T cells from PBMCs. This TCR derives from a human donor in good health (CMV status not recorded). Some clones in this sample may be carry-over from other donors' samples. The V call is TRBV7-9, the J call TRBJ1-1, with D hard to call. CDR3 protein: CASIGWENTEAFF. DNA of the CDR3: TGTGCCAGCATTGGGTGGGAGAACACTGAAGCTTTCTTT.